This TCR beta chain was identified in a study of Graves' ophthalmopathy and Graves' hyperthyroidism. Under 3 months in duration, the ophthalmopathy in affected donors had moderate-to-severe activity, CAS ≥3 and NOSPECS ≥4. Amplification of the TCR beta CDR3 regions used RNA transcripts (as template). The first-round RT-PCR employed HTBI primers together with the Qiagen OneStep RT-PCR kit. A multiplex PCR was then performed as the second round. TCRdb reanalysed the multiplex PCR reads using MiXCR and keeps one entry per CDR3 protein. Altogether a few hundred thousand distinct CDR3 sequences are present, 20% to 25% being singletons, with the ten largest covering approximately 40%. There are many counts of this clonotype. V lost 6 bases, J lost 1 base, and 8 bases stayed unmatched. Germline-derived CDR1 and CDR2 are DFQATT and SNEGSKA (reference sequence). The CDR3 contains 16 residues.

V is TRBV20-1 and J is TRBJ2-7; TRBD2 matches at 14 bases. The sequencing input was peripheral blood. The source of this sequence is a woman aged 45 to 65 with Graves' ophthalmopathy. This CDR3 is CSAGTSGRSGSYEQYF. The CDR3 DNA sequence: TGCAGTGCCGGGACTAGCGGGAGATCGGGGTCCTACGAGCAGTACTTC.